These 7 T cell receptor beta chains originate from one sample sequenced in a study of blood T cells in healthy people across ages. Primed by a sample-barcoded 5' primer and a J-beta primer mix, a second PCR proceeded for 7 to 11 cycles. MiXCR was run by TCRdb on the 5' RACE reads, yielding one entry per CDR3 protein. The data show under 850,000 distinct CDR3 sequences, 35% to 40% seen once. Sequencing was performed on blood. These receptors came from a man between 18 and 29 years old in good health.

The chain is built from TRBV27 and TRBJ2-7, with 13 bases fitting TRBD2. This CDR3 is 18 amino acids long. The V and J ends lost 5 bases and 7 bases, in that order; junction bases with no gene match: 17. Germline-derived CDR1 and CDR2 are MNHEY and SMNVEV (reference sequence). The CDR3 is CASSPSGLAGPFYNEQYF. The CDR3 DNA reads as TGTGCCAGCAGTCCCTCGGGACTAGCGGGGCCCTTCTACAATGAGCAGTACTTC.

The rearrangement links TRBV11-2 to TRBJ1-1, with D possibly TRBD1 on 6 matching bases. V was cut by 7 bases and J by 1 base, with 19 bases left in between. CDR1 and CDR2 from the germline V gene are SGHAT and FQNNGV. This CDR3 contains 16 residues. Written as DNA, the CDR3 is TGTGCCAGCAACCCCTCGGGGGCTGCTTCGAACACTGAAGCTTTCTTT. Translating gives CASNPSGAASNTEAFF.

This sequence joins TRBV9 and TRBJ1-2; 7 bases agree with TRBD1. The V gene end was trimmed by 4 bases and the J gene end by 6 bases; junction bases not matched to a gene: 15. The CDR3 has 16 amino acids. CDR1 and CDR2 (germline): SGDLS, YYNGEE. In DNA form, the CDR3 reads TGTGCCAGCAGCCCCCAGAGACAGGGTGGTCTCAATGGCTACACCTTC. Encoded protein: CASSPQRQGGLNGYTF.

This clonotype was seen ten or more times. This chain uses TRBV5-1 with TRBJ2-7, with a possible D match to TRBD2 (5 bases). This CDR3 has 13 amino acids. Germline V gene lookup returns CDR1 SGHRS and CDR2 YFSETQ. The ends were cut back, 1 base at V and 4 bases at J, with 9 bases in the middle. The CDR3 sequence: CASSLTGFYEQYF. The CDR3 DNA is TGCGCCAGCAGCTTGACGGGATTTTACGAGCAGTACTTC.

This clonotype occurred many times. The J gene is TRBJ2-5, the V gene TRBV5-5; D call uncertain. Per germline, CDR1 SGHKS and CDR2 YYEKEE (reference sequence). The CDR3 covers 15 residues. Trimming pared 0 bases from V and 1 base from J, leaving 10 bases between. The DNA of the CDR3 is TGTGCCAGCAGCTTGGCGGTAGGCCTCCAAGAGACCCAGTACTTC. Its translation is CASSLAVGLQETQYF.

This clonotype was counted ten times or more. The V call is TRBV9, the J call TRBJ2-4; D is perhaps TRBD1 (5 bases). CDR1 SGDLS and CDR2 YYNGEE come from the germline V gene. The CDR3 has 15 amino acids. Deletions cut 3 bases from V and 3 bases from J, with 13 bases between. The CDR3 DNA reads as TGTGCCAGCAGCGACCAGGGTTTAGGCAAAAACATTCAGTACTTC. Protein product: CASSDQGLGKNIQYF.

This clonotype appeared a few times. Given a much more abundant clone one base away, this may be a read error. This chain links TRBV5-6 with TRBJ2-7; D gene uncertain. CDR1 and CDR2 (germline): SGHDT, YYEEEE. This CDR3 contains 11 residues. Trimming shortened V by 1 base and J by 7 bases, and 6 bases separated the two germline ends. The CDR3 spells CASSLSSEQYF. Here the CDR3 DNA reads TGTGCCAGCAGCTTGTCCTCTGAGCAGTACTTC.